Shown below are 16 T cell receptor beta chains from a single sample sequenced in a study of radiotherapy plus CTLA-4 blockade in lung cancer. Assay used: immunoSEQ multiplex PCR; TCRdb lists only in-frame clones, some missing. The repertoire includes around 85,000 clones, approximately 84% of them detected once, and approximately 2% sits in the top ten. Sequencing was performed on peripheral blood, taken from a patient treated with radiotherapy plus ipilimumab. Source of these receptors: a human donor with non-small cell lung cancer who had a partial response to radiotherapy plus ipilimumab.

The rearrangement links TRBV6-5 to TRBJ2-5; D may be TRBD1 (6 bases). The germline V gene encodes CDR1 MNHEY and CDR2 SVGAGI. The CDR3 consists of 14 residues. Trimming removed 0 bases at V and 4 bases at J, with 9 bases between. The CDR3 is CASSYSPGVETQYF. The CDR3 region has the DNA TGTGCCAGCAGTTACTCCCCAGGGGTAGAGACCCAGTACTTC.

The chain uses TRBV14 and TRBJ2-2; TRBD2 might be the D (6 bases). V lost 1 base and J lost 2, with 11 bases in between. CDR3 length: 16 residues. Germline V gene lookup returns CDR1 SGHDN and CDR2 FVKESK. The CDR3 region is CASSQVAGFNTGELFF. The CDR3 bases are TGTGCCAGCAGCCAAGTCGCGGGGTTCAACACCGGGGAGCTGTTTTTT.

The chain couples TRBV30 to TRBJ1-5, with a tentative D call TRBD1 (6 bases). The germline gives CDR1 GTSNPN, CDR2 SVGIG (reference sequence). The CDR3 has 13 residues. V was cut by 2 bases and J by 7 bases, with 12 bases left in between. CDR3 region: CAWSLGTLQPQHF. In nucleotides, the CDR3 is TGTGCCTGGAGTCTTGGGACATTGCAGCCCCAGCATTTT.

J is TRBJ1-5 and V is TRBV5-8; 7 bases map to TRBD1. The CDR3 totals 18 residues. Germline V gene lookup returns CDR1 SGHTS and CDR2 YDEGEE. The V segment lost 5 bases and the J segment 0 bases; nucleotides outside the gene matches: 14. CDR3 DNA: TGTGCCAGCAGTCCAAAGGAGGAGGGACAGTATAGCAATCAGCCCCAGCATTTT. It specifies CASSPKEEGQYSNQPQHF.

The chain joins TRBV16 to TRBJ2-1; D not resolved. Germline V gene data show CDR1 as KGHSY and CDR2 as FQNENV. CDR3 size: 12 residues. Trimming took off 6 bases at V and 5 bases at J, with 8 bases between the two ends. The CDR3 DNA reads TGTGCCAGCAGTACCACTGACAATGAGCAGTTCTTC. Translated, it gives CASSTTDNEQFF.

This chain links TRBV27 with TRBJ2-7; 7 nucleotides agree with TRBD1. CDR3 size: 13 residues. Germline CDR1 is MNHEY and CDR2 is SMNVEV (reference sequence). After removal of 5 bases from V and 2 bases from J, the junction contained 3 bases not matched to a gene. The CDR3, as DNA: TGTGCCAGCAGTCGACAGGGCACCTACGAGCAGTACGTC. As protein: CASSRQGTYEQYV.

The rearrangement links TRBV9 to TRBJ2-1; D is possibly TRBD2 (7 bases). The length of the CDR3 is 17 residues. Germline V gene sequence: CDR1 SGDLS, CDR2 YYNGEE. V lost 1 base, J lost 8 bases, and 22 bases lay in between. The DNA for the CDR3 is TGTGCCAGCAGCGTACAAGCGGGATTGGGGGGGGCACATGAGCAGTTCTTC. This gives the protein CASSVQAGLGGAHEQFF.

J is TRBJ1-1 and V is TRBV28, with 7 bases matching TRBD1. Germline-derived CDR1 and CDR2 are MDHEN and SYDVKM. The CDR3 consists of 17 residues. V was pared by 1 base and J by 7 bases, with 15 bases of the junction left unmatched. CDR3 protein: CASSLFSYRGNKGEAFF. In nucleotides, the CDR3 is TGTGCCAGCAGTTTATTTAGTTACAGGGGCAATAAGGGTGAAGCTTTCTTT.

The chain employs TRBV10-2 and TRBJ2-5, with 15 bases aligning to TRBD2. The CDR3 sequence is 16 residues long. Germline CDR1 reads WSHSY; CDR2 reads SAAADI. Losses at the gene ends were 7 bases for V and 5 bases for J; bases not matched to a gene: 8. The CDR3 coding sequence is TGCGCCAGCAAAGGACTAGCGGGAGGGCCAGTTGAGACCCAGTACTTC. Protein: CASKGLAGGPVETQYF.

CDR3 sequence reads: CASGQTYEQYF. For the CDR3, the DNA is TGTGCCAGTGGACAGACCTACGAGCAGTACTTC. The chain recombines TRBV11-2 with TRBJ2-7; perhaps TRBD1 as D (6 bases). The CDR3 extends over 11 amino acids. CDR1 and CDR2 (germline): SGHAT, FQNNGV. V lost 9 bases and J lost 2, with 8 bases in between.

The genes are TRBV30 and TRBJ1-4; D not resolved. The germline gives CDR1 GTSNPN, CDR2 SVGIG (reference sequence). Trimming removed 0 bases at V and 0 bases at J, with 14 bases between. There are 17 residues in the CDR3. Written as DNA, the CDR3 is TGTGCCTGGAGTGTATCGGGTCGGCTTGCAACTAATGAAAAACTGTTTTTT. It specifies CAWSVSGRLATNEKLFF.

The J gene is TRBJ1-3, the V gene TRBV19; no reliable D call. The V gene lost 2 bases and the J gene lost 0 bases, with 11 bases spanning the gap. Germline V gene data show CDR1 as LNHDA and CDR2 as SQIVND (reference sequence). CDR3 length equals 16 residues. The CDR3 sequence is CASSISPGFSGNTIYF. Here the CDR3 DNA reads TGTGCCAGTAGTATATCCCCAGGCTTCTCTGGAAACACCATATATTTT.

Here the CDR3 reads CGPKNIQYF. The CDR3 region has the DNA TGTGGGCCCAAAAACATTCAGTACTTC. This chain uses TRBV28 with TRBJ2-4; D is uncertain. The CDR3 has 9 amino acids. Germline loops: CDR1 MDHEN, CDR2 SYDVKM.

The chain combines TRBV19 with TRBJ1-4; 10 bases are a match to TRBD1. The CDR3 spans 17 residues. CDR1 and CDR2 (germline): LNHDA, SQIVND (reference sequence). Unmatched junction bases numbered 10, after V lost 7 bases and J lost 2 bases. The CDR3 DNA sequence: TGTGCCAGTAAGCCCCGGGACAGGGGCCTGACTAATGAAAAACTGTTTTTT. It translates to CASKPRDRGLTNEKLFF.

This chain connects TRBV7-3 to TRBJ2-5, with D uncertain. Germline V gene data show CDR1 as SGHTA and CDR2 as FQGTGA. V lost 5 bases to trimming and J lost 1 base, with 8 bases between them. The CDR3 is 13 residues long. CDR3 coding DNA: TGTGCCAGCAGCCCATCCCCCCAAGAGACCCAGTACTTC. It codes for CASSPSPQETQYF.

The chain recombines TRBV11-2 with TRBJ2-5; possible D gene TRBD2, 5 bases. The V end was cut by 5 bases, the J end by 2 bases, with 21 bases between. Per the germline V gene, CDR1 is SGHAT and CDR2 is FQNNGV. The CDR3 totals 17 residues. The CDR3 DNA follows: TGTGCCAGCAGCCGACAACTCCTCTTAGCGAGACAAGAGACCCAGTACTTC. Translation: CASSRQLLLARQETQYF.